The clone carrying this T cell receptor (beta chain) was observed a handful of times. What it binds is not known. The junction differs from germline at one of its ends, possibly a read error. The sample comes from a study of tumor-infiltrating lymphocytes in primary liver carcinoma. Study-wide context: There were tumors of stage T1-T3 N0M0, each 4.2 to 10 cm across. General observations from the study: Tumor tissue displayed a significantly greater top-250-clone fraction than blood (p = 0.039).

Germline V gene data show CDR1 as MNHNY and CDR2 as SVGAGI (reference sequence). This CDR3 region has 13 residues. Out of unsorted whole blood came the blood RNA, and germline DNA was extracted as well. The template, roughly 0.45 ug total RNA, yielded TCR beta cDNA made with a constant-region primer. Researchers made the TCR beta libraries by running three nested multiplex PCR rounds with slightly modified ARM-PCR. Two initial PCR rounds of roughly 10 cycles each paired TRBV1-TRBV30 forward primers with a C-beta reverse primer. TCRdb recomputed calls from the multiplex PCR reads with MiXCR, one row per CDR3 protein. The data contain around 330,000 distinct CDR3 sequences, approximately 65% of them seen just once; the ten biggest clones take up roughly 9%.

The V call is TRBV6-6, the J call TRBJ1-1; unclear D gene. The specimen was peripheral blood. The clonotype originates from a man between 40 and 49 years old with primary liver carcinoma and hepatitis B virus infection. The CDR3 DNA reads as TGTGCCAGCAGTTACGAGGAGAACACTAAAGCTTTCTTT. Its translation: CASSYEENTKAFF.